Listed here are 28 T cell receptor beta chains from one sample, sequenced in a study of cytomegalovirus exposure and HLA in healthy donors. Amplification used 60 Vbeta primers and 13 Jbeta primers. TCRdb keeps only in-frame clones here, not all; method: immunoSEQ multiplex PCR. The data show fewer than 100,000 clones, around 74% seen once. Sequencing used PBMCs. The receptor source for this set is a middle-aged man in good health and CMV-seropositive.

This clone has just a few counts. This sequence joins TRBV7-9 and TRBJ2-2, with D maybe TRBD1 (6 bases). The germline V gene has CDR1 SEHNR and CDR2 FQNEAQ (reference sequence). The CDR3 is 16 amino acids. V was trimmed by 1 base and J by 1 base, leaving 10 bases between them. As DNA, the CDR3 is TGTGCCAGCAGCTTAGGGACAGCTAAGAACACCGGGGAGCTGTTTTTT. This gives the protein CASSLGTAKNTGELFF.

The rearrangement links TRBV6-1 to TRBJ1-1, with D perhaps TRBD1 (6 bases). Germline CDR1 reads MNHNS; CDR2 reads SASEGT. Trimming took off 3 bases at V and 5 bases at J, with 10 bases between the two ends. The CDR3 extends over 13 amino acids. CDR3 protein: CASSDRGVTEAFF. The DNA for the CDR3 is TGTGCCAGCAGTGACAGGGGTGTTACTGAAGCTTTCTTT.

V gene TRBV2 combines with J gene TRBJ1-5, with D maybe TRBD1 (6 bases). V lost 7 bases and J lost 3, with 10 bases in between. Germline V CDR1 and CDR2: SNHLY, FYNNEI. The CDR3 consists of 13 residues. In DNA, the CDR3 is TGTGCCAGCAATCGGGACAACAATCAGCCCCAGCATTTT. Translated: CASNRDNNQPQHF. The variable domain in full, completed from reference TRBV2 and TRBJ1-5, reads EPEVTQTPSHQVTQMGQEVILRCVPISNHLYFYWYRQILGQKVEFLVSFYNNEISEKSEIFDDQFSVERPDGSNFTLKIRSTKLEDSAMYFCASNRDNNQPQHFGDGTRLSIL.

The chain carries TRBV7-9 and TRBJ2-5; a possible D gene is TRBD2 (5 bases). The better agreement between TRBJ2-7 and the DNA end casts doubt on the J call. Germline lookup yields CDR1 SEHNR and CDR2 FQNEAQ (reference sequence). The CDR3 totals 11 residues. The CDR3 DNA follows: TGTGCCAGCAGAAGAGGGAACGAGCAGTACTTC. It yields the protein CASRRGNEQYF.

The V gene is TRBV9, the J gene TRBJ1-1; a possible D gene is TRBD1 (5 bases). Germline V gives CDR1 SGDLS, CDR2 YYNGEE. The V and J ends lost 3 bases and 7 bases respectively, with 13 bases between them. This CDR3 spans 13 amino acids. This CDR3 is CASSAGDRSEAFF. DNA of the CDR3: TGTGCCAGCAGCGCCGGTGACAGAAGTGAAGCTTTCTTT.

The chain joins TRBV6-1 to TRBJ1-5, with a possible D match to TRBD1 (5 bases). Trimming shortened V by 6 bases and J by 3 bases, and 15 bases separated the two germline ends. Per the germline V gene, CDR1 is MNHNS and CDR2 is SASEGT. The CDR3 length is 15 residues. The CDR3 coding sequence is TGTGCCAGCAGCCCCGGGGGGAGAGCCAATCAGCCCCAGCATTTT. This encodes CASSPGGRANQPQHF.

The CDR3 here is CASSRTSLGLGEQYF. The CDR3 DNA is TGTGCCAGCAGCCGGACCTCCCTAGGACTTGGCGAGCAGTACTTC. The V call is TRBV11-2, the J call TRBJ2-7; a weak D match, TRBD2 (5 bases). With 5 bases removed from V and 6 bases from J, the gap between germline ends came to 20 bases. Germline assignment: CDR1 SGHAT and CDR2 FQNNGV. The CDR3 extends over 15 amino acids.

The V and J genes are TRBV6-1 and TRBJ1-5, with TRBD1 identical over 8 bases. The CDR3 has 16 residues. The germline CDR1 and CDR2 sequences are MNHNS and SASEGT. The junction had 12 bases not matched to a gene; V was cut back by 4 bases and J by 7 bases. The CDR3 region has the DNA TGTGCCAGCAGTGGTTATGGGACAGGCCTAGGGCAGCCCCAGCATTTT. Translating gives CASSGYGTGLGQPQHF.

V and J are TRBV27 and TRBJ2-7; D possibly corresponds to TRBD2 (6 bases). V was pared by 8 bases and J by 7 bases, with 12 bases between. The germline CDR1 and CDR2 sequences are MNHEY and SMNVEV (reference sequence). This CDR3 is built from 11 residues. The CDR3 loop reads CASLRGAEQYF. The DNA for the CDR3 is TGTGCCAGCTTGCGGGGAGCGGAGCAGTACTTC.

This clone was observed a single time. The V gene is TRBV11-2, the J gene TRBJ1-5; maybe TRBD1 (5 bases). Germline lookup yields CDR1 SGHAT and CDR2 FQNNGV. V lost 0 bases and J lost 7, with 10 bases in between. This CDR3 is built from 14 residues. CDR3 DNA sequence: TGTGCCAGCAGCTTAGACAGGGTCGGCCAGCCCCAGCATTTT. Translated: CASSLDRVGQPQHF.

The chain couples TRBV15 to TRBJ1-2; possibly TRBD1 for D (6 bases). The CDR3 is 12 amino acids. The germline V and J ends were trimmed by 5 bases and 5 bases, with 9 bases remaining between them. Germline CDR1 LNHNV, CDR2 YYDKDF (reference sequence). The CDR3 protein is CATSLTGYGYTF. The CDR3 coding sequence is TGTGCCACCAGCTTAACAGGGTATGGCTACACCTTC.

The chain is built from TRBV29-1 and TRBJ2-1, with 7 bases that match TRBD2. Germline trimming cut 7 bases from V and 3 bases from J; bases unmatched to any gene: 3. The length of the CDR3 is 12 residues. The germline V gene encodes CDR1 SQVTM and CDR2 ANQGSEA. CDR3 residues: CSAASGYNEQFF. DNA of the CDR3: TGCAGCGCTGCTAGCGGCTACAATGAGCAGTTCTTC.

The V and J genes are TRBV2 and TRBJ2-3; D is ambiguous. CDR1 is SNHLY, CDR2 FYNNEI, per germline. Trimming pared 8 bases from V and 4 bases from J, leaving 10 bases between. The CDR3 is made up of 12 amino acids. The CDR3 loop reads CASLPGPDTQYF. The CDR3 coding sequence is TGTGCCAGCCTGCCTGGGCCAGATACGCAGTATTTT.

The genes are TRBV27 and TRBJ2-3; 9 bases fit TRBD2. V trimming: 0 bases; J trimming: 8 bases; junction bases outside the gene matches: 9. The CDR3 is 16 residues long. Germline V lookup: CDR1 MNHEY, CDR2 SMNVEV (reference sequence). CDR3 region: CASSLSRVAGASTQYF. The CDR3 DNA is TGTGCCAGCAGTTTATCGAGGGTAGCGGGGGCCTCTACGCAGTATTTT.

V is TRBV28 and J is TRBJ1-1, with TRBD1 as a possible D gene (5 bases). Germline-derived CDR1 and CDR2 are MDHEN and SYDVKM. The CDR3 totals 14 residues. V was shortened by 5 bases and J by 5 bases, with 15 bases between the two germline ends. The CDR3 reads CASSPITGGTEAFF. The CDR3 DNA is TGTGCCAGCAGTCCCATCACCGGGGGAACTGAAGCTTTCTTT.

In this sample, this clone turned up once. The rearrangement joins TRBV28 to TRBJ1-5; 8 nucleotides agree with TRBD1. The CDR3 spans 14 residues. The V gene's germline CDR1 is MDHEN and CDR2 SYDVKM. The ends lost 7 bases at V and 11 bases at J; junction bases unmatched: 13. The CDR3 sequence is CASTSEGQGRAQHF. The DNA of the CDR3 is TGTGCCAGCACCTCGGAAGGACAGGGTAGGGCCCAGCATTTT.

J is TRBJ2-7 and V is TRBV6-1; the D is unclear. Germline-derived CDR1 and CDR2 are MNHNS and SASEGT. The length of the CDR3 is 12 residues. V lost 1 base, J lost 4 bases, and 5 bases lay in between. The CDR3 is CASSEVGYEQYF. The CDR3 DNA sequence: TGTGCCAGCAGTGAAGTCGGGTACGAGCAGTACTTC.

The count of this clone is one. The genes are TRBV27 and TRBJ2-2; possibly TRBD2 for D (5 bases). The length of the CDR3 is 17 residues. Germline V gene sequence: CDR1 MNHEY, CDR2 SMNVEV (reference sequence). The ends were cut back, 3 bases at V and 1 base at J, with 15 bases in the middle. CDR3: CASSFGGSRGNTGELFF. The CDR3 DNA is TGTGCCAGCAGTTTCGGAGGAAGCCGGGGGAACACCGGGGAGCTGTTTTTT.

By its share, this clone is medium-sized. The chain uses TRBV9 and TRBJ2-2, with D maybe TRBD2 (6 bases). Trimming stripped 7 bases from V and 2 bases from J, with 15 bases between. CDR1 is SGDLS and CDR2 is YYNGEE in the germline V gene. CDR3 length equals 15 residues. CDR3 in amino acids: CASGEGLSNTGELFF. The CDR3 DNA reads as TGTGCCAGCGGAGAAGGACTATCTAACACCGGGGAGCTGTTTTTT.

The V call is TRBV7-8, the J call TRBJ1-1; 7 positions match TRBD1. The CDR3 has 15 amino acids. V lost 5 bases to trimming and J lost 1 base; unmatched junction nucleotides: 7. CDR1 and CDR2 (germline): SGHVS, FQNEAQ. The chain's CDR3 is CASSLQGMENTEAFF. Written as DNA, the CDR3 is TGTGCCAGCAGCCTACAGGGGATGGAGAACACTGAAGCTTTCTTT.

On this clone: Mismatch with germline at one junction end may stem from a read error. The chain combines TRBV5-5 with TRBJ1-4; TRBD1 is a possible D gene (5 bases). Germline loops: CDR1 SGHKS, CDR2 YYEKEE (reference sequence). The CDR3 is 14 residues long. Written as DNA, the CDR3 is TGTGCCAGCAGATTGGGGCAGACTAATGAAAAACTGTTTTTT. It specifies CASRLGQTNEKLFF.

The chain employs TRBV7-3 and TRBJ2-7; possible D gene TRBD1, 6 bases. Germline CDR1 reads SGHTA; CDR2 reads FQGTGA. CDR3 length equals 15 residues. Trimming removed 4 bases from V and 3 bases from J, with 16 bases in between. CDR3 sequence: CASSSGQLGDYEQYF. The CDR3 nucleotides are TGTGCCAGCAGCTCCGGACAGCTAGGGGACTACGAGCAGTACTTC.

This chain links TRBV7-7 with TRBJ2-2; TRBD1 matches at 9 bases. This CDR3 has 13 amino acids. CDR1 is SSHAT and CDR2 is FNYEAQ in the germline V gene (reference sequence). CDR3 amino acids: CAIVTGGTGELFF. In DNA form, the CDR3 reads TGTGCTATCGTGACAGGGGGCACCGGGGAGCTGTTTTTT.

The V call is TRBV5-8, the J call TRBJ2-7; D remains ambiguous. The CDR3 length is 16 residues. Germline V gene lookup returns CDR1 SGHTS and CDR2 YDEGEE. V was pared by 3 bases and J by 4 bases, with 20 bases between. The CDR3: CASSSTMIGRIYEQYF. The CDR3 coding sequence is TGTGCCAGCAGCTCAACTATGATTGGCAGAATATACGAGCAGTACTTC.

For the CDR3, the DNA is TGCGCCAGCAGCTTGGGCCCCGAGGGAAACACCATATATTTT. Translating it yields CASSLGPEGNTIYF. The chain couples TRBV5-1 to TRBJ1-3; no firm D call. Germline-derived CDR1 and CDR2 are SGHRS and YFSETQ. The CDR3 totals 14 residues. V lost 0 bases to trimming and J lost 4 bases, with 8 bases between them.

The rearrangement uses TRBV27 and TRBJ1-2; 10 bases are a match to TRBD1. The CDR3 is 14 residues long. Germline V gene lookup returns CDR1 MNHEY and CDR2 SMNVEV (reference sequence). J lost 4 bases, V lost 6 bases, and 5 bases had no gene match. The CDR3 loop is CASRMTGGGYGYTF. As DNA, the CDR3 is TGTGCCAGCAGGATGACAGGGGGCGGCTATGGCTACACCTTC.

The V and J genes are TRBV9 and TRBJ1-3; tentatively, D is TRBD1 (6 bases). Trimming left V 3 bases short and J 1 base short, with 17 bases between. The CDR3 extends over 17 amino acids. The germline gives CDR1 SGDLS, CDR2 YYNGEE. CDR3 loop: CASSAGAGVSSGNTIYF. CDR3 bases: TGTGCCAGCAGCGCCGGGGCAGGGGTGAGTTCTGGAAACACCATATATTTT.

This clone was detected a few times. The V and J genes are TRBV5-5 and TRBJ1-5; D is perhaps TRBD1 (5 bases). V was trimmed by 0 bases and J by 0 bases, leaving 13 bases between them. This CDR3 contains 17 residues. Germline CDR1 is SGHKS and CDR2 is YYEKEE (reference sequence). CDR3 DNA sequence: TGTGCCAGCAGCTTGGGGGGCCAGATCAATAGCAATCAGCCCCAGCATTTT. Protein product: CASSLGGQINSNQPQHF. Complete variable domain (other parts from reference TRBV5-5 and TRBJ1-5): DAGVTQSPTHLIKTRGQQVTLRCSPISGHKSVSWYQQVLGQGPQFIFQYYEKEERGRGNFPDRFSARQFPNYSSELNVNALLLGDSALYLCASSLGGQINSNQPQHFGDGTRLSIL.